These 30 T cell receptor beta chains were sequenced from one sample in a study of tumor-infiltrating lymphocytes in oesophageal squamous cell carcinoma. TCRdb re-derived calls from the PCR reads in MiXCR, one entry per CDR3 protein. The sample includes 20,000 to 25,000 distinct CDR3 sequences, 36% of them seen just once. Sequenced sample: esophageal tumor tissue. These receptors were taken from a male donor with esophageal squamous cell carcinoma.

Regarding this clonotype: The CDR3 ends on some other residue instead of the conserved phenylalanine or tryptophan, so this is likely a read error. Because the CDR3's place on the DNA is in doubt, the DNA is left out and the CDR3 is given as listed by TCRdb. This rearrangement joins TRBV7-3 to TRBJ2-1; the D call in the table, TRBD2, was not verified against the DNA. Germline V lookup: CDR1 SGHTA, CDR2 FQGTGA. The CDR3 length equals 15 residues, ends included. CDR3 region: CASSLTFQSPLHFGN.

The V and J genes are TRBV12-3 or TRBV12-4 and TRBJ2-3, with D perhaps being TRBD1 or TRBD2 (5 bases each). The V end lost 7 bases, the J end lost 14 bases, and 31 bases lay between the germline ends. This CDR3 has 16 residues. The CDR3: CASMSFRDIRSGELYF. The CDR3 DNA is TGTGCCAGCATGTCATTCAGGGATATACGTTCCGGGGAGCTGTATTTT.

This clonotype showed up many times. CDR3: CASSYSISGGYGYTF. The CDR3 region has the DNA TGTGCCAGCAGTTACTCGATATCAGGTGGCTATGGCTACACCTTC. The rearrangement joins TRBV6-6 to TRBJ1-2, with D uncertain. The CDR3 has 15 residues. The V end lost 0 bases, the J end lost 4 bases, and 12 bases lay between the germline ends. Germline V gene lookup returns CDR1 MNHNY and CDR2 SVGAGI (reference sequence).

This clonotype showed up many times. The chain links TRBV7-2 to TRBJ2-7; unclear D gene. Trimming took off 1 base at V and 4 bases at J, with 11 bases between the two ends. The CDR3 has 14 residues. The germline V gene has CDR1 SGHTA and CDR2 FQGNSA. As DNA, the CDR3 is TGTGCCAGCAGCTTAGGTGGCGGCCTTTACGAGCAGTACTTC. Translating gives CASSLGGGLYEQYF.

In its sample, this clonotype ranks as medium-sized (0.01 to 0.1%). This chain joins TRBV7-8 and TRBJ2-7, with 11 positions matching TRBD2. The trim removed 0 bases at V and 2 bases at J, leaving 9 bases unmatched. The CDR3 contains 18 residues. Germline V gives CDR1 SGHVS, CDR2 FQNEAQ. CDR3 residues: CASSLAGGTSGRTYEQYF. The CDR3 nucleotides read TGTGCCAGCAGCTTAGCGGGGGGCACTAGCGGGAGAACCTACGAGCAGTACTTC.

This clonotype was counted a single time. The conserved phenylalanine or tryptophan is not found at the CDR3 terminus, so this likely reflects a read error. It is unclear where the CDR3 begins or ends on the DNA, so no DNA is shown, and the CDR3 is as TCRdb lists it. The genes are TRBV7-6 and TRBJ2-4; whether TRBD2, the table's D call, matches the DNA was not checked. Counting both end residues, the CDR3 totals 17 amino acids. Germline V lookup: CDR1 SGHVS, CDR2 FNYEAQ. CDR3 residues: CASSPLQGRDSPLHFGN.

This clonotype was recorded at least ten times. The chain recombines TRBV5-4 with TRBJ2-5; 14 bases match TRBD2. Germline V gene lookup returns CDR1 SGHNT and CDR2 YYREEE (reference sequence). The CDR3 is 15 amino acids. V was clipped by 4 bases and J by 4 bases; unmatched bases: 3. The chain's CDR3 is CASSRTSGRIETQYF. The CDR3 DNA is TGTGCCAGCAGCCGGACTAGCGGGAGGATAGAGACCCAGTACTTC.

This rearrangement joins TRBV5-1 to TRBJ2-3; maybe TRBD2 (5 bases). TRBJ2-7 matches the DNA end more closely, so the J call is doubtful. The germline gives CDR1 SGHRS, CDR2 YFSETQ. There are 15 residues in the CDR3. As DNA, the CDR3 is TGCGCCAGCAGCTCCTTAGGAGGCGCGCGGAATGAGCAGTACTTC. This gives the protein CASSSLGGARNEQYF.

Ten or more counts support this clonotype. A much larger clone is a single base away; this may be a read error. The CDR3 loop is CATQIGSGYTF. Here the CDR3 DNA reads TGTGCCACCCAGATCGGGAGTGGCTACACCTTC. The V and J genes are TRBV6-1 and TRBJ1-2; D call uncertain. CDR1 and CDR2 (germline): MNHNS, SASEGT. Trimming took 10 bases from V and 7 from J, leaving 13 bases between them. The CDR3 runs 11 residues.

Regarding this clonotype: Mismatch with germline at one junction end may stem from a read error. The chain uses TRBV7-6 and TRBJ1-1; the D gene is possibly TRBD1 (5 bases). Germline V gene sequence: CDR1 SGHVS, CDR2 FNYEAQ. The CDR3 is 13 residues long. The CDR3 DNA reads TGTGCTAGCAGCCCCGGAGGGGCAGGGGAAGCTTTCTTT. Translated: CASSPGGAGEAFF.

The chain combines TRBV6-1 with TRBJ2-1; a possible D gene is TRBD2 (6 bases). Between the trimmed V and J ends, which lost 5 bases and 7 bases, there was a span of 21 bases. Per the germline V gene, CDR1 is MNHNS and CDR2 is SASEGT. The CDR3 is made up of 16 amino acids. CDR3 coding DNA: TGTGCCAGCAGTCGAACTAGCCCAAGGGGATCTAATGAGCAGTTCTTC. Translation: CASSRTSPRGSNEQFF.

CDR3 coding DNA: TGTGCCAGCAGACCGGGACACCTTAGGTCCTCTAGCACAGATACGCAGTATTTT. It codes for CASRPGHLRSSSTDTQYF. The chain links TRBV12-3 or TRBV12-4 to TRBJ2-3, with D possibly TRBD1 on 6 matching bases. The length of the CDR3 is 18 residues. V shed 6 bases and J shed 0 bases, with 22 bases lying between them.

CDR3 DNA: TGCGCCAGCAGAGTCCGGGACGGTCCCTACGAGCAGTACTTC. It encodes CASRVRDGPYEQYF. This chain connects TRBV4-1 to TRBJ2-7, with D perhaps given as TRBD1 or TRBD2 (5 bases each). CDR3 size: 14 residues. V was clipped by 6 bases and J by 2 bases, with 14 bases between them. Per the germline V gene, CDR1 is MGHRA and CDR2 is YSYEKL.

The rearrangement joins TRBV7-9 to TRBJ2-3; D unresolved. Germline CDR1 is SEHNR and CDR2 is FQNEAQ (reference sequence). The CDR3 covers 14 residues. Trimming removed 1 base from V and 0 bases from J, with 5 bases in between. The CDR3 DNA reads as TGTGCCAGCAGCTTAGGCTGGAGCACAGATACGCAGTATTTT. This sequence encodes CASSLGWSTDTQYF.

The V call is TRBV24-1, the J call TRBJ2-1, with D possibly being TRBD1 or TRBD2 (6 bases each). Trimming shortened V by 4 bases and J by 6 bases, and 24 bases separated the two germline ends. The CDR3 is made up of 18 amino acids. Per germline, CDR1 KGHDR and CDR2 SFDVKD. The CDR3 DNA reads TGTGCCACCAGTGACCCTAATCCGGGGGCAAAGATCCGCAATGAGCAGTTCTTC. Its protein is CATSDPNPGAKIRNEQFF.

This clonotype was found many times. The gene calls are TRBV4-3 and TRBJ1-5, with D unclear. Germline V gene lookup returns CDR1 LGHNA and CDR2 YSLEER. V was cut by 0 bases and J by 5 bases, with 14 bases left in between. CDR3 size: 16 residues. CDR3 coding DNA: TGCGCCAGCAGCCAAGAACCCCCCAACGGCCATCAGCCCCAGCATTTT. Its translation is CASSQEPPNGHQPQHF.

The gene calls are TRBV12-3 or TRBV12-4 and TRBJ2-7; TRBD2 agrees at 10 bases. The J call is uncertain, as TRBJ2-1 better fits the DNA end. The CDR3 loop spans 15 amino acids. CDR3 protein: CASSLARQLAGEQFF. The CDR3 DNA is TGTGCCAGCAGTTTAGCGCGGCAACTAGCGGGGGAGCAGTTCTTC.

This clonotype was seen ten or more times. The CDR3, as DNA: TGTGCCAGCAGCCCCCGGGGGGCTAGCTCTGGAAACACCATATATTTT. Translated: CASSPRGASSGNTIYF. The chain couples TRBV11-2 to TRBJ1-3, with D possibly being TRBD1 (6 bases). This CDR3 comprises 16 residues. Trimming stripped 5 bases from V and 0 bases from J, with 14 bases between. Germline CDR1 reads SGHAT; CDR2 reads FQNNGV. Looking up the rest from reference TRBV11-2 and TRBJ1-3 gives the full variable domain: EAGVAQSPRYKIIEKRQSVAFWCNPISGHATLYWYQQILGQGPKLLIQFQNNGVVDDSQLPKDRFSAERLKGVDSTLKIQPAKLEDSAVYLCASSPRGASSGNTIYFGEGSWLTVV.

Here the CDR3 DNA reads TGTGCCAGCAGCAACACACAGGGGGACTATGGCTACACCTTC. It yields the protein CASSNTQGDYGYTF. The genes are TRBV27 and TRBJ1-2; TRBD1 matches at 8 bases. Germline lookup yields CDR1 MNHEY and CDR2 SMNVEV (reference sequence). CDR3 size: 14 residues. The junction had 6 bases not matched to a gene; V was cut back by 6 bases and J by 3 bases.

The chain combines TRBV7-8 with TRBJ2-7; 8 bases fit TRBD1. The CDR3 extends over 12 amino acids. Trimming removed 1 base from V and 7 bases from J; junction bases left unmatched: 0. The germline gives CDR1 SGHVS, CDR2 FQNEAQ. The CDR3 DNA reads TGTGCCAGCAGCTTAGGGACAGGGGAGCAGTACTTC. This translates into CASSLGTGEQYF. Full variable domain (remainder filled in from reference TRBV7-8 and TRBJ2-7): GAGVSQSPRYKVAKRGQDVALRCDPISGHVSLFWYQQALGQGPEFLTYFQNEAQLDKSGLPSDRFFAERPEGSVSTLKIQRTQQEDSAVYLCASSLGTGEQYFGPGTRLTVT.

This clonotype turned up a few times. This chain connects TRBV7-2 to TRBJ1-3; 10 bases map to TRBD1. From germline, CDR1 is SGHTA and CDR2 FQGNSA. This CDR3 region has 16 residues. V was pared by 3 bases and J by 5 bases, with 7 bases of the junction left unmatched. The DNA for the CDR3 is TGTGCCAGCAGCTTCCGTCGACAGGGGGCAAGAAACACCATATATTTT. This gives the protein CASSFRRQGARNTIYF.

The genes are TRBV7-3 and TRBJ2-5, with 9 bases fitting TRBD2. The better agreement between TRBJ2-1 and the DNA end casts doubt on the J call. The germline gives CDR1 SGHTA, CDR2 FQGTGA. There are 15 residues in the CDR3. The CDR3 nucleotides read TGTGCCAGCAGCTTAAGGGGACTAGCCTCCAATGAGCAGTTCTTC. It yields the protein CASSLRGLASNEQFF.

Here the CDR3 reads CASRPTSGRLQETQYF. The CDR3 DNA reads as TGTGCCAGCAGACCGACTAGCGGGAGACTTCAAGAGACCCAGTACTTC. The J gene is TRBJ2-5, the V gene TRBV7-6, with TRBD2 matching over 12 bases. V was pared by 6 bases and J by 2 bases, with 7 bases of the junction left unmatched. The V gene's germline CDR1 is SGHVS and CDR2 FNYEAQ. The CDR3 covers 16 residues.

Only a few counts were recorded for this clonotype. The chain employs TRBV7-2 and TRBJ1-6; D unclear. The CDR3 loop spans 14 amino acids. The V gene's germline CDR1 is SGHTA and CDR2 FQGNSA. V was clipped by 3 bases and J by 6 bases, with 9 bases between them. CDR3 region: CASSFGKSNSPLHF. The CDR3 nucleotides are TGTGCCAGCAGCTTTGGCAAGTCTAATTCACCCCTCCACTTT.

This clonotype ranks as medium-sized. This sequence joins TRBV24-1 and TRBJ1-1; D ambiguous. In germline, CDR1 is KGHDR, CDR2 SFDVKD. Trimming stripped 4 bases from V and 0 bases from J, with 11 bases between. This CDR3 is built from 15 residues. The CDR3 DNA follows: TGTGCCACCAGTGAATCTTTAGAAATGAACACTGAAGCTTTCTTT. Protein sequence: CATSESLEMNTEAFF.

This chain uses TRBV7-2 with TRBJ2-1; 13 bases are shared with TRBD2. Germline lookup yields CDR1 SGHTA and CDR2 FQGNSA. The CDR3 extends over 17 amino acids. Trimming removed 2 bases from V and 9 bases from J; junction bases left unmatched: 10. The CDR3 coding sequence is TGTGCCAGCAGCTTAAGAGACGGGACTAGCGGGAATGTTGAGCAGTTCTTC. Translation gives CASSLRDGTSGNVEQFF.

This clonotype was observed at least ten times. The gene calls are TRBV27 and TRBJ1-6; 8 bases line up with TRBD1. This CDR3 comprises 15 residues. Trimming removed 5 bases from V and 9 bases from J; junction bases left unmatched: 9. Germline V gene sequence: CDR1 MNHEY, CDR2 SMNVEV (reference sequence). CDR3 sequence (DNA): TGTGCCAGCAGTACAGACAGGGGTCGGTCTTCACCCCTCCACTTT. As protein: CASSTDRGRSSPLHF.

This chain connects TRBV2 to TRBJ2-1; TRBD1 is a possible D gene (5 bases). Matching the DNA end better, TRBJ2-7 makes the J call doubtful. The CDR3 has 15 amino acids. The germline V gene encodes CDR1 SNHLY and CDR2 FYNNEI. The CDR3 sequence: CASSEPGHKLYEQYF. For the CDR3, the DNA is TGTGCCAGCAGTGAACCCGGACATAAATTATACGAGCAGTACTTC.

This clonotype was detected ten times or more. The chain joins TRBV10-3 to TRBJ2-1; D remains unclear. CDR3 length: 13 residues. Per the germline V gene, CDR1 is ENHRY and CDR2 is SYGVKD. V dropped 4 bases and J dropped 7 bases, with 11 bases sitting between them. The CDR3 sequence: CAISVVGSNEQFF. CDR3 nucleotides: TGTGCCATCAGTGTTGTGGGTAGTAATGAGCAGTTCTTC.

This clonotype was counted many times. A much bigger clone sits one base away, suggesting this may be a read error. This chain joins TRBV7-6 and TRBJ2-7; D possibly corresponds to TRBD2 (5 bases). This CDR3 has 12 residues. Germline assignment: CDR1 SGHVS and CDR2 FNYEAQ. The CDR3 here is CACSLAIGEQYF. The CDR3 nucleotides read TGTGCCTGCAGCTTAGCGATAGGCGAGCAGTACTTC. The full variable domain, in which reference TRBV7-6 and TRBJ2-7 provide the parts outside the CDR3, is GAGVSQSPRYKVTKRGQDVALRCDPISGHVSLYWYRQALGQGPEFLTYFNYEAQQDKSGLPNDRFSAERPEGSISTLTIQRTEQRDSAMYRCACSLAIGEQYFGPGTRLTVT.